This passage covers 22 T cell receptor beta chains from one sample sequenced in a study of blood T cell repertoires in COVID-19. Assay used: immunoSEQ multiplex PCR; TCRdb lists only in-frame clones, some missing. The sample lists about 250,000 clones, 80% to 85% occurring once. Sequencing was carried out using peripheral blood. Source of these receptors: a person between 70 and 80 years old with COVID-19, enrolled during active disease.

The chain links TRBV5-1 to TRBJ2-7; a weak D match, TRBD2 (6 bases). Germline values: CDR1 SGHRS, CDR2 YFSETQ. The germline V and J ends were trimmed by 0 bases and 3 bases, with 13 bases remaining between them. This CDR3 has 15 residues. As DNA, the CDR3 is TGCGCCAGCAGCTTGGATCTGGGGGGATTCTACGAGCAGTACTTC. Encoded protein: CASSLDLGGFYEQYF.

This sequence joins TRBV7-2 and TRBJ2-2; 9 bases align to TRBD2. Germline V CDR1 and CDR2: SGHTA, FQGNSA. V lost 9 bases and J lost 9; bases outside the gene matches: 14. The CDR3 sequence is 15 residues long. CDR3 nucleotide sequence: TGTGCCAGTAGGCCCGGAGCGGGGGGTACCCGGGAGCTGTTTTTT. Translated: CASRPGAGGTRELFF.

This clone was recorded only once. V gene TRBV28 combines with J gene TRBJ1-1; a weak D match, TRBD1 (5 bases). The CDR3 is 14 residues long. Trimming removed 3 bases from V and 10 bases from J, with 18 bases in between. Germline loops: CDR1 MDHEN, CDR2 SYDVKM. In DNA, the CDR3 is TGTGCCAGCAGTTTTAGGGGCCCTCAGGGCGGAGCTTTCTTT. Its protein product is CASSFRGPQGGAFF. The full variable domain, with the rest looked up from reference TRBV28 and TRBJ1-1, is DVKVTQSSRYLVKRTGEKVFLECVQDMDHENMFWYRQDPGLGLRLIYFSYDVKMKEKGDIPEGYSVSREKKERFSLILESASTNQTSMYLCASSFRGPQGGAFFGQGTRLTVV.

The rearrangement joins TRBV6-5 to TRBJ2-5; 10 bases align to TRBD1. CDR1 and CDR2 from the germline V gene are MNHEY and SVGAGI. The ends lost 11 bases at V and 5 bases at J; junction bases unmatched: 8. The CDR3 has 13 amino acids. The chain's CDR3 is CAGRDRGRETQYF. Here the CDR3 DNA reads TGTGCCGGGAGGGACAGGGGTCGTGAGACCCAGTACTTC.

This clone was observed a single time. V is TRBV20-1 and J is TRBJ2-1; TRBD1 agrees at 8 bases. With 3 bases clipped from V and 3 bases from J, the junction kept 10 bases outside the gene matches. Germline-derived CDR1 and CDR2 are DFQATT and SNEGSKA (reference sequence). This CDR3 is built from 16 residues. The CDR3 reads CSASSGTGNFYNEQFF. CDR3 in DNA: TGCAGTGCTAGTTCCGGGACAGGCAATTTCTACAATGAGCAGTTCTTC.

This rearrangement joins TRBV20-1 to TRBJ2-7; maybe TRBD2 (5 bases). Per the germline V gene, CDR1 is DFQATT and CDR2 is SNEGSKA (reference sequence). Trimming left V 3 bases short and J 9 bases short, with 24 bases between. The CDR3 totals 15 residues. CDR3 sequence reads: CSASWSLSGRGAQYF. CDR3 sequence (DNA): TGCAGTGCTAGTTGGTCCCTATCTGGCCGGGGAGCGCAGTACTTC.

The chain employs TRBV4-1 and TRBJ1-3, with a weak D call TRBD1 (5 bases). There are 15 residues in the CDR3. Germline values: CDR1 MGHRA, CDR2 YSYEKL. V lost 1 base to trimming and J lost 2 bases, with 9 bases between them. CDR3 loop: CASSQGRGTGNTIYF. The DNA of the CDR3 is TGCGCCAGCAGCCAAGGGCGGGGCACTGGAAACACCATATATTTT.

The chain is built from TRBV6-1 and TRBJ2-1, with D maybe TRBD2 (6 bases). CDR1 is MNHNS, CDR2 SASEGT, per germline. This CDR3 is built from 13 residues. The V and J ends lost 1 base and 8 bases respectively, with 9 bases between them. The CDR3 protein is CASSEVEGHEQFF. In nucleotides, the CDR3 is TGTGCCAGCAGTGAAGTGGAGGGCCATGAGCAGTTCTTC.

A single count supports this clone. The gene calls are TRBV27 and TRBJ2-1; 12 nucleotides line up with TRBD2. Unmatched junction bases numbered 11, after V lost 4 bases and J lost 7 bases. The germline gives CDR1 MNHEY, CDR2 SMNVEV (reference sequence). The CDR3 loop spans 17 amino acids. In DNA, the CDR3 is TGTGCCAGCAGTTCGCCCTCGCCGGGACTAGCGGGTAATGAGCAGTTCTTC. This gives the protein CASSSPSPGLAGNEQFF.

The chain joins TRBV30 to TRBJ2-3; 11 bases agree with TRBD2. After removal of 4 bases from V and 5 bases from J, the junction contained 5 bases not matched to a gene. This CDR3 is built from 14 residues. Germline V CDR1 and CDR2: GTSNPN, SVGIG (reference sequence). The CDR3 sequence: CAWTLGLAGDTQYF. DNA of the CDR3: TGTGCCTGGACCTTAGGACTAGCGGGAGATACGCAGTATTTT.

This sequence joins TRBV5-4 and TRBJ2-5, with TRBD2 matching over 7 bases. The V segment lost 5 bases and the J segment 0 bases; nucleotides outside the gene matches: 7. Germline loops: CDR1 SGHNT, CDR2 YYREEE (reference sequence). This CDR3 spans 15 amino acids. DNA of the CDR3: TGTGCCAGCAGGGAGGGAGCGGGGTACCAAGAGACCCAGTACTTC. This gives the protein CASREGAGYQETQYF.

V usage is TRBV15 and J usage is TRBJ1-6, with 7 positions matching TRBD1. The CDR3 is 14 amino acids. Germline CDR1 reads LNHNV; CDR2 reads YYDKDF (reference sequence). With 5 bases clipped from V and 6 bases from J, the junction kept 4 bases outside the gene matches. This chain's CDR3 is CATSRTGVNSPLHF. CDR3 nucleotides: TGTGCCACCAGCCGAACAGGGGTTAATTCACCCCTCCACTTT.

The CDR3 reads CASSVGRAYTEAFF. DNA for the CDR3: TGTGCCAGCAGCGTAGGCAGGGCCTACACTGAAGCTTTCTTT. The chain is built from TRBV9 and TRBJ1-1; D might be TRBD1 (5 bases). V was clipped by 0 bases and J by 3 bases, with 9 bases between them. Looked up from germline, CDR1 is SGDLS and CDR2 is YYNGEE. This CDR3 has 14 amino acids.

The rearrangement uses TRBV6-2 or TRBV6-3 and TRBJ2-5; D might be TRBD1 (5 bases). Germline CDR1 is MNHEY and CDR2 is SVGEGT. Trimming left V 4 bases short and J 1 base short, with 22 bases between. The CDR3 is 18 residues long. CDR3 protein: CASSSSPQGRALQETQYF. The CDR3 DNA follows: TGTGCCAGCAGTTCCTCCCCCCAGGGTCGGGCCCTCCAAGAGACCCAGTACTTC.

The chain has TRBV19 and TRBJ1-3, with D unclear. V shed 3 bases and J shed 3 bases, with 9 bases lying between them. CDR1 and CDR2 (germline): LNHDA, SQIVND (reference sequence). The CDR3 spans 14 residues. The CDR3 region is CASSIRERGNTIYF. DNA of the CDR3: TGTGCCAGTAGTATTCGAGAGCGTGGAAACACCATATATTTT. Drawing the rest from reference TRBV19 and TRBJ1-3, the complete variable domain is DGGITQSPKYLFRKEGQNVTLSCEQNLNHDAMYWYRQDPGQGLRLIYYSQIVNDFQKGDIAEGYSVSREKKESFPLTVTSAQKNPTAFYLCASSIRERGNTIYFGEGSWLTVV.

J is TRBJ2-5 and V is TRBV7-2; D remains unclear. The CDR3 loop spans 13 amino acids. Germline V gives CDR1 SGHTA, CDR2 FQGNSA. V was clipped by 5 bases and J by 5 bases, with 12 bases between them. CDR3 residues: CASSPLVTETQYF. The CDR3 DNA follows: TGTGCCAGCAGCCCCCTTGTGACTGAGACCCAGTACTTC.

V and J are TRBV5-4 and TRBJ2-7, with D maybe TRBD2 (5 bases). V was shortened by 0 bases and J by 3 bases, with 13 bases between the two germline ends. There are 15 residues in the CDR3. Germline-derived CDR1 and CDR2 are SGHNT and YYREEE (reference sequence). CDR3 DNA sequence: TGTGCCAGCAGCTTGGTTCCGGGGAAAAACTACGAGCAGTACTTC. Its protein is CASSLVPGKNYEQYF.

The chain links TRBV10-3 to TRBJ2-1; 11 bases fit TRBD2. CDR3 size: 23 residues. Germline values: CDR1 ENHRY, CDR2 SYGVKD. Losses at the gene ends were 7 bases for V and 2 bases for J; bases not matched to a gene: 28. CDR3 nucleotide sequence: TGTGCCATCATGCCCCATTTCCCCGGGGGGGGGACTAGCGGCTCCTTCACCTACAATGAGCAGTTCTTC. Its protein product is CAIMPHFPGGGTSGSFTYNEQFF.

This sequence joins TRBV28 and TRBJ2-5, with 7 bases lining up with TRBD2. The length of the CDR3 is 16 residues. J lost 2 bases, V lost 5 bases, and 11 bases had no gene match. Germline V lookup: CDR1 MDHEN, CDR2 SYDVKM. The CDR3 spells CASSQPAGGRQETQYF. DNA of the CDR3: TGTGCCAGCAGTCAACCCGCCGGGGGGAGACAAGAGACCCAGTACTTC.

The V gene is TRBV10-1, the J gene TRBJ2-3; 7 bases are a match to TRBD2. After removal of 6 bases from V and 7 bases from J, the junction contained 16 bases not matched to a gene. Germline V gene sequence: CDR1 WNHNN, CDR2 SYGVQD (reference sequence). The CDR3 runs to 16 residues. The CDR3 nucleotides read TGCGCCAGCAGCTTAGACCAAGCGGGGAGAAAAAATACGCAGTATTTT. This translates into CASSLDQAGRKNTQYF.

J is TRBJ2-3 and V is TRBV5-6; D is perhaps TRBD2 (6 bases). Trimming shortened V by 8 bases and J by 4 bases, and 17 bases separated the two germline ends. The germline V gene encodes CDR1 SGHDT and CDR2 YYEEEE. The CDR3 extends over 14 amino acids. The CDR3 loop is CASGRRARSDTQYF. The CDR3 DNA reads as TGTGCCAGTGGCAGGAGGGCCAGATCAGATACGCAGTATTTT.

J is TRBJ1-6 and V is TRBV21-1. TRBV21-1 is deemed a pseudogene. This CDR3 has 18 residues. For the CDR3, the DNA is TGTGCCAGCAGAAACGTCAGCCCGGGGGAGAGTGACAATTCACCCCTCCACTTT. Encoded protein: CASRNVSPGESDNSPLHF.